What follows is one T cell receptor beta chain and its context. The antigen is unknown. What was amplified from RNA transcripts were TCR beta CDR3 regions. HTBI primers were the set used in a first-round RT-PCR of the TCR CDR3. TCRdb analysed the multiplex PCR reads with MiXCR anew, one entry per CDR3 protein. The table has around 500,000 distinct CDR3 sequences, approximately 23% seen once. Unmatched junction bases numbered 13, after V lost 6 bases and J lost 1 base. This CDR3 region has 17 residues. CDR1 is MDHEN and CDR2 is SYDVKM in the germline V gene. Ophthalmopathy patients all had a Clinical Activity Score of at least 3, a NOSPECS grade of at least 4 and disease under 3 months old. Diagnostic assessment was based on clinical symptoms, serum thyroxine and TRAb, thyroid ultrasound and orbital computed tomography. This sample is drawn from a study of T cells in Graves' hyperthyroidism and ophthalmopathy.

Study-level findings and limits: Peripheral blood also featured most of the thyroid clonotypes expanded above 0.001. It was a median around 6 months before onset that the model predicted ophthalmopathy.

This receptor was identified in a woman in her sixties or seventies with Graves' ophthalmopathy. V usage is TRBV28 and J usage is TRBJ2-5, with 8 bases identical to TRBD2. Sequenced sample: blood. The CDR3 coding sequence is TGTGCCAGCAGCTCAAGTGGGCTAGCGGGCCCCCAAGAGACCCAGTACTTC. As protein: CASSSSGLAGPQETQYF.